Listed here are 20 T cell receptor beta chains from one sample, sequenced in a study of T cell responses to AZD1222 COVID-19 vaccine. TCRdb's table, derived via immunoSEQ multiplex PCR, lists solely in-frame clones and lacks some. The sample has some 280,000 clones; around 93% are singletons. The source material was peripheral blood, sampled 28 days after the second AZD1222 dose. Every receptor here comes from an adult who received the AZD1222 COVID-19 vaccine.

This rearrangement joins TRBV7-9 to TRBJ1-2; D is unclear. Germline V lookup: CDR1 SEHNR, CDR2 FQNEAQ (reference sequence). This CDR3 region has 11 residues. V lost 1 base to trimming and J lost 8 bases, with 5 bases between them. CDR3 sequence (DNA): TGTGCCAGCAGCTTAGTGTGGGGCTACACCTTC. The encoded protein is CASSLVWGYTF.

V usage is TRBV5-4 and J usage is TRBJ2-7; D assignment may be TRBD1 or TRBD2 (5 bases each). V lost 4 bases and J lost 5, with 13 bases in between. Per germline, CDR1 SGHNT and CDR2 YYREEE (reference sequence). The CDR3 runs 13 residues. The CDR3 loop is CASSRERGDEQYF. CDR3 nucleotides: TGTGCCAGCAGCCGAGAGAGAGGGGACGAGCAGTACTTC.

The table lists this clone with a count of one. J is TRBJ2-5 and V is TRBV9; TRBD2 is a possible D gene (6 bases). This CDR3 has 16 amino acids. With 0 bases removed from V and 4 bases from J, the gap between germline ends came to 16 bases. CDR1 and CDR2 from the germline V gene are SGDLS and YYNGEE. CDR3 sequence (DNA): TGTGCCAGCAGCGTAGCTGGGGGGTTGGTCGGAGAGACCCAGTACTTC. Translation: CASSVAGGLVGETQYF.

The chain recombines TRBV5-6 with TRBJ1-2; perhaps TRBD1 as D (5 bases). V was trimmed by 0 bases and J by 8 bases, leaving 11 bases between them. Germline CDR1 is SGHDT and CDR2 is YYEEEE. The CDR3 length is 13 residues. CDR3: CASSLAPGDGYTF. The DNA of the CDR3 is TGTGCCAGCAGCTTGGCTCCGGGGGACGGCTACACCTTC.

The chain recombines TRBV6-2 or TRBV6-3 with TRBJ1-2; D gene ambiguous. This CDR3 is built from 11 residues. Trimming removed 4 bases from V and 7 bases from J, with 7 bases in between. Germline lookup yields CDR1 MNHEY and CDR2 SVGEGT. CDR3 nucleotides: TGTGCCAGCAGTTCGAGTGGTGGCTACACCTTC. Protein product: CASSSSGGYTF.

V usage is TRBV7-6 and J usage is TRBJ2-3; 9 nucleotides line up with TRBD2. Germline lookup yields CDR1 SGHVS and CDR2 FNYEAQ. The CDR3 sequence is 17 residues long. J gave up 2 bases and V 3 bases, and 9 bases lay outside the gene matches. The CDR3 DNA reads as TGTGCCAGCAGCTTGGGGACTAGCTCCTTACCCACAGATACGCAGTATTTT. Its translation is CASSLGTSSLPTDTQYF.

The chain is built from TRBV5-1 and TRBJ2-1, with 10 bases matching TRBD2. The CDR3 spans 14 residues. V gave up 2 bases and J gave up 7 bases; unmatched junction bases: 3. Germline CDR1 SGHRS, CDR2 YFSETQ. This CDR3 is CASSLLAGKNEQFF. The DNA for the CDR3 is TGCGCCAGCAGCTTACTAGCGGGAAAGAATGAGCAGTTCTTC.

In DNA, the CDR3 is TGTGCCAGCAGTCCTGGACAGGGGAACTATGGCTACACCTTC. This codes for CASSPGQGNYGYTF. J is TRBJ1-2 and V is TRBV9; the match to TRBD1 covers 9 bases. V lost 5 bases, J lost 2 bases, and 4 bases stayed unmatched. CDR1 is SGDLS, CDR2 YYNGEE, per germline. The CDR3 consists of 14 residues.

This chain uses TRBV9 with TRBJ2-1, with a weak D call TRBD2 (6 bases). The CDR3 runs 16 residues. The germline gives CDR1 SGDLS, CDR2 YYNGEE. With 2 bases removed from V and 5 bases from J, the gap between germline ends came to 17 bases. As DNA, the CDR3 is TGTGCCAGCAGCGTTGGAGGGACTCCTTTGAACAATGAGCAGTTCTTC. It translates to CASSVGGTPLNNEQFF.

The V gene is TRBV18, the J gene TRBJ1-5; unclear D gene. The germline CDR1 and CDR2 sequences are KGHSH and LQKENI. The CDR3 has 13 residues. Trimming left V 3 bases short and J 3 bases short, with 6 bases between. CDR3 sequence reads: CASSPDTNQPQHF. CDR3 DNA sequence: TGTGCCAGCTCACCTGACACCAATCAGCCCCAGCATTTT.

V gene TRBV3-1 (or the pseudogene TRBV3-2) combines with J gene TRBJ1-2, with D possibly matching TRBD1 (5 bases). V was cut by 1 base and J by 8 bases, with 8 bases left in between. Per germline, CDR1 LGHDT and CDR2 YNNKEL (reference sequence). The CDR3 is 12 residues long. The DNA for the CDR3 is TGTGCCAGCAGCCAAGCCGGGGGGGGCTACACCTTC. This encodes CASSQAGGGYTF.

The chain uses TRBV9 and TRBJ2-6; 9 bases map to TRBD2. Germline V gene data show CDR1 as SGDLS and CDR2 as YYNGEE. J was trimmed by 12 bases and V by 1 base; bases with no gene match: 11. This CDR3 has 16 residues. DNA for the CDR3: TGTGCCAGCAGCGTACTAGGACTGGCGGGGGGGAGCGTCCTGACTTTC. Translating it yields CASSVLGLAGGSVLTF.

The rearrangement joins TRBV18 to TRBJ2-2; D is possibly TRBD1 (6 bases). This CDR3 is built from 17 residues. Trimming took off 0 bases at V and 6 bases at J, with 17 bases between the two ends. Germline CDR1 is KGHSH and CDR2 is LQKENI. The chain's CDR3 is CASSPPAFGGKAGELFF. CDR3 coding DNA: TGTGCCAGCTCACCACCGGCCTTTGGGGGCAAAGCCGGGGAGCTGTTTTTT.

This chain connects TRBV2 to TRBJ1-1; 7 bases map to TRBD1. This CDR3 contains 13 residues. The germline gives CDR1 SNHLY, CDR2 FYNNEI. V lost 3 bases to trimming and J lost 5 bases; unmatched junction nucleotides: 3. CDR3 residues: CASSDRGRTEAFF. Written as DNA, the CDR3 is TGTGCCAGCAGTGATAGGGGGCGTACTGAAGCTTTCTTT.

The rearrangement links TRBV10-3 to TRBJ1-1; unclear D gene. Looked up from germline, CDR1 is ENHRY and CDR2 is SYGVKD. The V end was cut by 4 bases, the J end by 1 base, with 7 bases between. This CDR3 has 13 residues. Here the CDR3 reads CAISGVGNTEAFF. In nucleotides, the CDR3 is TGTGCCATCAGTGGGGTGGGGAACACTGAAGCTTTCTTT.

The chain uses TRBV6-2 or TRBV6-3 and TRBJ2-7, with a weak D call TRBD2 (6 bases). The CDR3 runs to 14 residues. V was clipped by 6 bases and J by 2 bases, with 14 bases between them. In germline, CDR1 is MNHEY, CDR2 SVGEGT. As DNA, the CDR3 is TGTGCCAGCAGCCACATGGCGGGACCCTACGAGCAGTACTTC. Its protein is CASSHMAGPYEQYF.

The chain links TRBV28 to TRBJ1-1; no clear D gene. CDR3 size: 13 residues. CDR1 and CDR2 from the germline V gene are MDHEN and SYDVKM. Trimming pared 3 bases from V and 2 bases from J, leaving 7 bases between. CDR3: CASSFWANTEAFF. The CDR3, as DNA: TGTGCCAGCAGTTTCTGGGCAAACACTGAAGCTTTCTTT.

CDR3: CASSLLAGNNYEQYF. The CDR3 coding sequence is TGCGCCAGCAGCTTACTAGCGGGAAATAACTACGAGCAGTACTTC. The V gene is TRBV5-1, the J gene TRBJ2-7; the match to TRBD2 covers 10 bases. V shed 2 bases and J 3 bases; nucleotides not matched to a gene: 5. The germline gives CDR1 SGHRS, CDR2 YFSETQ. The CDR3 loop spans 15 amino acids.

CDR3 sequence: CASSQDGEGNTEAFF. CDR3 bases: TGTGCCAGCAGCCAAGATGGGGAGGGGAACACTGAAGCTTTCTTT. V gene TRBV3-1 (or the pseudogene TRBV3-2) combines with J gene TRBJ1-1; D ambiguous. Germline V gene sequence: CDR1 LGHDT, CDR2 YNNKEL (reference sequence). The CDR3 totals 15 residues. V was clipped by 0 bases and J by 1 base, with 9 bases between them.

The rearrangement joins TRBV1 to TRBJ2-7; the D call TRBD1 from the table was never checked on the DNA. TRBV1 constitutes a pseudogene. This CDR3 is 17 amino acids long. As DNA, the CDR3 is TGCACCAGCAGCCAAGAAGGTCCGGCAGGATTAACCTACGAGCAGTACTTC. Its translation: CTSSQEGPAGLTYEQYF.